A single sample is the source of the 27 T cell receptor beta chains below, sequenced in a study of identical twins. In TCRdb, the 5' RACE reads were re-called with MiXCR into one record per CDR3 protein. The repertoire holds under 300,000 distinct CDR3 sequences, with roughly an eighth as singletons. Sequenced: memory (CD45RO+) T cells sorted from blood. These receptors came from a woman between 18 and 30 years old in good health.

This clonotype has ten or more counts. The chain has TRBV6-1 and TRBJ1-1; D is ambiguous. The V end lost 2 bases, the J end lost 3 bases, and 7 bases lay between the germline ends. Germline assignment: CDR1 MNHNS and CDR2 SASEGT. The CDR3 contains 13 residues. CDR3 in DNA: TGTGCCAGCAGTGAATGGTCGGACACTGAAGCTTTCTTT. It yields the protein CASSEWSDTEAFF.

This clonotype was seen only a few times. This rearrangement joins TRBV6-1 to TRBJ2-3, with 10 bases lining up with TRBD2. The CDR3 is made up of 15 amino acids. Germline V gives CDR1 MNHNS, CDR2 SASEGT. V was clipped by 8 bases and J by 1 base; unmatched bases: 6. As DNA, the CDR3 is TGTGCCAGCGCCTTCGGGACTAGCGGCACAGATACGCAGTATTTT. As protein: CASAFGTSGTDTQYF.

V and J are TRBV4-2 and TRBJ2-3; possibly TRBD2 for D (6 bases). CDR3 size: 15 residues. Trimming cost V 4 bases and J 3 bases, with 14 bases left between them. Germline lookup yields CDR1 LGHNA and CDR2 YNFKEQ. The CDR3 bases are TGTGCCAGCAGCCGGGCTGCGGGGCTGACAGATACGCAGTATTTT. Translation: CASSRAAGLTDTQYF.

This clonotype occurred a few times. V gene TRBV5-1 combines with J gene TRBJ2-3, with a weak D call TRBD1 (5 bases). The CDR3 length is 15 residues. Trimming removed 1 base at V and 2 bases at J, with 11 bases between. In germline, CDR1 is SGHRS, CDR2 YFSETQ. The CDR3 sequence is CASSLYRPDTDTQYF. The DNA of the CDR3 is TGCGCCAGCAGCTTGTACAGGCCTGACACAGATACGCAGTATTTT.

The V call is TRBV2, the J call TRBJ2-7; possibly TRBD1 for D (6 bases). CDR1 is SNHLY and CDR2 is FYNNEI in the germline V gene. V shed 5 bases and J shed 2 bases, with 16 bases lying between them. The CDR3 is 15 amino acids. The CDR3 DNA is TGTGCCAGCAGTAAACAGGGAGCAAACACCTACGAGCAGTACTTC. Translating gives CASSKQGANTYEQYF.

This clonotype was detected a few times. The rearrangement links TRBV12-3 or TRBV12-4 to TRBJ1-2, with a possible D match to TRBD1 (5 bases). The V end lost 8 bases, the J end lost 8 bases, and 18 bases lay between the germline ends. The CDR3 runs 13 residues. Here the CDR3 DNA reads TGTGCCAGCGGAAATTCGGACATGGGGGGCTACACCTTC. It codes for CASGNSDMGGYTF.

This clonotype was detected only a few times. The chain uses TRBV20-1 and TRBJ1-1; TRBD1 is a possible D gene (5 bases). V was clipped by 6 bases and J by 8 bases, with 16 bases between them. The CDR3 runs to 12 residues. The germline V gene has CDR1 DFQATT and CDR2 SNEGSKA (reference sequence). CDR3 nucleotide sequence: TGCAGTGCGGACCAGGGTCATGAGGAAGCTTTCTTT. It specifies CSADQGHEEAFF.

This clonotype was recorded a few times. The chain uses TRBV20-1 and TRBJ2-3, with no clear D. Germline CDR1 and CDR2: DFQATT and SNEGSKA (reference sequence). V lost 1 base and J lost 2, with 10 bases in between. The CDR3 is 14 amino acids. DNA of the CDR3: TGCAGTGCTAGAGCTAGGTACAACACAGATACGCAGTATTTT. Translating it yields CSARARYNTDTQYF.

The V gene is TRBV29-1, the J gene TRBJ2-1, with 7 bases matching TRBD1. The CDR3 consists of 12 residues. From germline, CDR1 is SQVTM and CDR2 ANQGSEA. CDR3 nucleotide sequence: TGCAGTGGGACAGTTTTATACAATGAGCAGTTCTTC. Protein: CSGTVLYNEQFF.

V usage is TRBV29-1 and J usage is TRBJ2-3; the match to TRBD2 covers 10 bases. The CDR3 has 16 amino acids. Per germline, CDR1 SQVTM and CDR2 ANQGSEA. V dropped 3 bases and J dropped 8; count of bases not matched to a gene: 14. In DNA form, the CDR3 reads TGCAGCGTTGAGAGGGCTAGCGGGAGTTACGGCGTTACGCAGTATTTT. This gives the protein CSVERASGSYGVTQYF.

V gene TRBV14 combines with J gene TRBJ2-5; 7 bases are shared with TRBD1. The V gene's germline CDR1 is SGHDN and CDR2 FVKESK. The CDR3 contains 15 residues. With 5 bases clipped from V and 5 bases from J, the junction kept 11 bases outside the gene matches. CDR3 amino acids: CASSLQGNSAETQYF. Written as DNA, the CDR3 is TGTGCCAGCAGCTTACAGGGGAATAGTGCGGAGACCCAGTACTTC.

CDR3 DNA sequence: TGTGCCAGCAGTCGACAGCACAACACTGAAGCTTTCTTT. Amino acid sequence: CASSRQHNTEAFF. This rearrangement joins TRBV2 to TRBJ1-1; weak D call: TRBD1 (5 bases). The V end was cut by 5 bases, the J end by 2 bases, with 9 bases between. Germline lookup yields CDR1 SNHLY and CDR2 FYNNEI. There are 13 residues in the CDR3.

The chain carries TRBV20-1 and TRBJ2-1; 7 nucleotides line up with TRBD1. CDR3 size: 13 residues. V lost 1 base and J lost 7; bases outside the gene matches: 4. Germline V CDR1 and CDR2: DFQATT, SNEGSKA (reference sequence). The CDR3 coding sequence is TGCAGTGCTAGAGGACAGGGTACGAATGAGCAGTTCTTC. Translated, it gives CSARGQGTNEQFF.

The CDR3 coding sequence is TGTGCCAGCAGTGAGCGGGATATGGGGGCTATTAAGGCAGGGGCCAACGTCCTGACTTTC. This translates into CASSERDMGAIKAGANVLTF. The chain recombines TRBV6-1 with TRBJ2-6, with D possibly called TRBD1 or TRBD2 (6 bases each). Between the trimmed V and J ends, which lost 3 bases and 4 bases, there was a span of 25 bases. This CDR3 contains 20 residues. CDR1 and CDR2 from the germline V gene are MNHNS and SASEGT.

This chain uses TRBV6-1 with TRBJ2-3; 7 nucleotides align to TRBD1. The CDR3 is made up of 16 amino acids. CDR1 is MNHNS and CDR2 is SASEGT in the germline V gene. Trimming took 4 bases from V and 1 from J; bases not matched to a gene: 8. In DNA form, the CDR3 reads TGTGCCAGCAGTGCACTAAGGGGGCTCGGCACAGATACGCAGTATTTT. It translates to CASSALRGLGTDTQYF.

This clonotype was seen a handful of times. The chain uses TRBV7-9 and TRBJ1-2; TRBD1 aligns across 8 bases. J lost 8 bases, V lost 5 bases, and 7 bases had no gene match. In germline, CDR1 is SEHNR, CDR2 FQNEAQ (reference sequence). The CDR3 length is 13 residues. In DNA, the CDR3 is TGTGCCAGCAGCCTGAGGACAGGGAAAGGCTACACCTTC. It yields the protein CASSLRTGKGYTF.

The genes are TRBV30 and TRBJ2-1; 8 positions match TRBD2. The CDR3 covers 14 residues. The germline gives CDR1 GTSNPN, CDR2 SVGIG (reference sequence). The junction had 10 bases not matched to a gene; V was cut back by 4 bases and J by 8 bases. The CDR3 coding sequence is TGTGCCTGGAACGAAGCGGGAGTGGGAGATGAGCAGTTCTTC. Amino acids: CAWNEAGVGDEQFF.

This clonotype was counted between two and nine times. The genes are TRBV5-5 and TRBJ1-4, with D possibly being TRBD1 (6 bases). Germline V lookup: CDR1 SGHKS, CDR2 YYEKEE (reference sequence). CDR3 size: 13 residues. The ends were cut back, 0 bases at V and 11 bases at J, with 11 bases in the middle. The DNA of the CDR3 is TGTGCCAGCAGCTTGGCAGGGGACGGGAAACTGTTTTTT. Translated: CASSLAGDGKLFF.

This clonotype was counted only a few times. This rearrangement joins TRBV7-3 to TRBJ1-1; D possibly corresponds to TRBD1 (5 bases). This CDR3 has 14 residues. Trimming shortened V by 3 bases and J by 6 bases, and 14 bases separated the two germline ends. CDR1 and CDR2 (germline): SGHTA, FQGTGA. The CDR3 coding sequence is TGTGCCAGCAGCTTTTCCGGCAGGGCGTCTGAAGCTTTCTTT. Translating it yields CASSFSGRASEAFF. Full variable domain (remainder filled in from reference TRBV7-3 and TRBJ1-1): GAGVSQTPSNKVTEKGKYVELRCDPISGHTALYWYRQSLGQGPEFLIYFQGTGAADDSGLPNDRFFAVRPEGSVSTLKIQRTERGDSAVYLCASSFSGRASEAFFGQGTRLTVV.

The V call is TRBV7-6, the J call TRBJ1-1; D may be TRBD1 (6 bases). The germline gives CDR1 SGHVS, CDR2 FNYEAQ. This CDR3 contains 13 residues. With 6 bases removed from V and 1 base from J, the gap between germline ends came to 9 bases. This chain's CDR3 is CASREGQNTEAFF. CDR3 in DNA: TGTGCCAGCAGGGAGGGACAGAACACTGAAGCTTTCTTT.

This chain joins TRBV15 and TRBJ2-6; 12 nucleotides line up with TRBD2. The CDR3 is 17 amino acids. J gave up 2 bases and V 1 base, and 0 bases lay outside the gene matches. Germline-derived CDR1 and CDR2 are LNHNV and YYDKDF (reference sequence). DNA for the CDR3: TGTGCCACCAGCAGAGGACTAGCGGGAGCTGGGGCCAACGTCCTGACTTTC. Encoded protein: CATSRGLAGAGANVLTF. Full variable domain (missing parts from reference TRBV15 and TRBJ2-6): DAMVIQNPRYQVTQFGKPVTLSCSQTLNHNVMYWYQQKSSQAPKLLFHYYDKDFNNEADTPDNFQSRRPNTSFCFLDIRSPGLGDTAMYLCATSRGLAGAGANVLTFGAGSRLTVL.

The gene calls are TRBV15 and TRBJ1-1; D unclear. The CDR3 spans 12 residues. Germline lookup yields CDR1 LNHNV and CDR2 YYDKDF (reference sequence). V gave up 3 bases and J gave up 5 bases, with 7 bases separating them. This chain's CDR3 is CATSRGLTEAFF. The CDR3 region has the DNA TGTGCCACCAGCAGGGGCTTGACTGAAGCTTTCTTT.

V gene TRBV14 combines with J gene TRBJ2-1, with TRBD2 identical over 7 bases. Germline CDR1 is SGHDN and CDR2 is FVKESK. The ends lost 4 bases at V and 12 bases at J; junction bases unmatched: 6. The CDR3 extends over 12 amino acids. CDR3 sequence: CASSPGGTLQFF. As DNA, the CDR3 is TGTGCCAGCAGCCCCGGGGGGACGCTGCAGTTCTTC.

This clonotype is a singleton in its sample. The V call is TRBV5-1, the J call TRBJ2-7; D might be TRBD1 (5 bases). Trimming removed 0 bases from V and 9 bases from J, with 10 bases in between. CDR3 length: 12 residues. Germline CDR1 and CDR2: SGHRS and YFSETQ. CDR3 residues: CASSLVGLGQYF. The CDR3 region has the DNA TGCGCCAGCAGCTTGGTGGGGCTGGGGCAGTACTTC.

This chain links TRBV7-3 with TRBJ2-3; D is unresolved. With 3 bases removed from V and 4 bases from J, the gap between germline ends came to 14 bases. Germline loops: CDR1 SGHTA, CDR2 FQGTGA. This CDR3 is 15 amino acids long. CDR3 DNA: TGTGCCAGCAGCTTCCAACCAACAGCAGCAGATACGCAGTATTTT. This sequence encodes CASSFQPTAADTQYF.

The chain employs TRBV7-9 and TRBJ1-4, with 12 bases aligning to TRBD1. V was clipped by 3 bases and J by 8 bases; unmatched bases: 1. Per the germline V gene, CDR1 is SEHNR and CDR2 is FQNEAQ (reference sequence). The CDR3 runs 14 residues. The DNA for the CDR3 is TGTGCCAGCAGCTTGGGGACAGGGGGCGAAAAACTGTTTTTT. This translates into CASSLGTGGEKLFF.

The V gene is TRBV7-9, the J gene TRBJ1-2; maybe TRBD1 (6 bases). The V gene's germline CDR1 is SEHNR and CDR2 FQNEAQ (reference sequence). The CDR3 length is 12 residues. The V and J ends lost 4 bases and 4 bases respectively, with 7 bases between them. CDR3 in amino acids: CASSSTGYGYTF. The CDR3 DNA sequence: TGTGCCAGCAGCTCGACAGGCTATGGCTACACCTTC. The full variable domain, with the rest looked up from reference TRBV7-9 and TRBJ1-2, is DTGVSQNPRHKITKRGQNVTFRCDPISEHNRLYWYRQTLGQGPEFLTYFQNEAQLEKSRLLSDRFSAERPKGSFSTLEIQRTEQGDSAMYLCASSSTGYGYTFGSGTRLTVV.